This record concerns one T cell receptor beta chain sequence. This sample is part of a study of blood T cell repertoires in COVID-19. The assay was immunoSEQ multiplex PCR, and TCRdb's table has in-frame clones only and misses some. The data hold approximately 140,000 clones, with approximately 86% observed a single time. The sequence was obtained from a woman in her 40s who had been exposed to COVID-19. Sequenced input: PBMCs or T cells enriched from blood (not recorded which).

The CDR3 is CASTSSPGNTIYF. The CDR3, as DNA: TGTGCCAGCACCTCGTCCCCGGGAAACACCATATATTTT. The gene calls are TRBV12-3 or TRBV12-4 and TRBJ1-3; D not resolved. The V and J ends lost 7 bases and 4 bases respectively, with 11 bases between them. The length of the CDR3 is 13 residues.